This T cell receptor (beta chain) was sequenced for a study of T cell responses to AZD1222 COVID-19 vaccine. Only in-frame clones appear in the TCRdb table, and some are missing; sequencing was by immunoSEQ multiplex PCR. The sample shows 75,000 to 95,000 clones, just over 90% of them seen only once. This clone was observed a single time. The target antigen is unknown. The study, taken as a whole, reports: The breadth and depth of Spike-specific TCRs increased once two AZD1222 doses had been given.

V lost 4 bases, J lost 2 bases, and 1 base stayed unmatched. Germline lookup yields CDR1 SGHVS and CDR2 FQNEAQ. There are 14 residues in the CDR3. This material consisted of peripheral blood, taken on day 0 of MenACWY control vaccination. The TCR originated in an adult in good health. V and J are TRBV7-8 and TRBJ1-3; 8 bases are shared with TRBD1. The CDR3: CASSSQGAGNTIYF. CDR3 sequence (DNA): TGTGCCAGCAGCTCACAGGGGGCTGGAAACACCATATATTTT.